This T cell receptor (beta chain) was sequenced during a study of blood T cell repertoires in COVID-19. Study as a whole: Acute-phase and convalescent COVID-19 samples originated in the United States, Italy and Spain. In each case, the material was cDNA or gDNA derived from T cells, B-cell-depleted T cells, or PBMCs.

Original processing methods: Reference gene primer amplification gave nucleated cell count estimates. Some clones are missing from TCRdb's copy, which holds only in-frame ones; the method was immunoSEQ multiplex PCR. The V and J calls and clone size were taken over from that table, and D and trimming were inferred from the DNA. The sample has roughly 280,000 clones, about 85% seen once. Germline lookup yields CDR1 SGDLS and CDR2 YYNGEE. This CDR3 spans 15 amino acids. The J segment lost 2 bases and the V segment lost 5 bases, leaving 6 bases of the junction unmatched. The sample comprised peripheral blood. This chain links TRBV9 with TRBJ2-2, with 7 bases lining up with TRBD1. The clonotype was recovered from a man aged 55-75 years with acute or convalescent COVID-19. Here the CDR3 reads CASRGRQGNTGELFF. For the CDR3, the DNA is TGTGCCAGCAGAGGAAGACAGGGAAACACCGGGGAGCTGTTTTTT.